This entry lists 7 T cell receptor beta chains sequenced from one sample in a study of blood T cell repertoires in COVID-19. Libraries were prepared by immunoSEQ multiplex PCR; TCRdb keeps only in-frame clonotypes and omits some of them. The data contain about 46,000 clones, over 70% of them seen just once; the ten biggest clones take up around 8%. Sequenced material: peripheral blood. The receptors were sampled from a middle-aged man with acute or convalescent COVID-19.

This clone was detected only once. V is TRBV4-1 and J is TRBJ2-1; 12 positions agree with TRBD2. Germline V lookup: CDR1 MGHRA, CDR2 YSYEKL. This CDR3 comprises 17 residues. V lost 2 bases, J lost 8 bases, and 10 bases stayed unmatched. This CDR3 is CASSQITGLAGGDEQFF. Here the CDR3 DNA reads TGCGCCAGCAGCCAAATCACGGGCCTAGCGGGGGGGGATGAGCAGTTCTTC.

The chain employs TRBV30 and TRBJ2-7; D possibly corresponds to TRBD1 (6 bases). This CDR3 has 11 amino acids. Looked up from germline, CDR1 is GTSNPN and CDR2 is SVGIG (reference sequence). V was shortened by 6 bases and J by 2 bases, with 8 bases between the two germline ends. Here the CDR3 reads CACRGPYEQYF. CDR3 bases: TGTGCCTGCAGGGGTCCCTACGAGCAGTACTTC. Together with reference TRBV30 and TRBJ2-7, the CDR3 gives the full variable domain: SQTIHQWPATLVQPVGSPLSLECTVEGTSNPNLYWYRQAAGRGLQLLFYSVGIGQISSEVPQNLSASRPQDRQFILSSKKLLLSDSGFYLCACRGPYEQYFGPGTRLTVT.

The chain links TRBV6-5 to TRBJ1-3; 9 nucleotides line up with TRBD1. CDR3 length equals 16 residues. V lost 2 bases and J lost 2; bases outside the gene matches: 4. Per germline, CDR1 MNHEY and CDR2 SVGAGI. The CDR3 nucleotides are TGTGCCAGCAGTTACGTTGGGACAGGGCCTGGAAACACCATATATTTT. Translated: CASSYVGTGPGNTIYF.

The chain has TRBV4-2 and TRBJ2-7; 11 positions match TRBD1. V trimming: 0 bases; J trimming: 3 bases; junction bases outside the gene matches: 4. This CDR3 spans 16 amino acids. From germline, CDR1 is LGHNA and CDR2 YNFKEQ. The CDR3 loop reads CASSQDPGTGGYEQYF. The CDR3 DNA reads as TGTGCCAGCAGCCAAGATCCCGGGACAGGGGGCTACGAGCAGTACTTC.

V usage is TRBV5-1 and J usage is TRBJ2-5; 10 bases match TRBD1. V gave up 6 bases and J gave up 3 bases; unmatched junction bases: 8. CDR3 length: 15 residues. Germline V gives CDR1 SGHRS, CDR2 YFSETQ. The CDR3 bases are TGCGCCAGCACCCCAACGACAGGGGGCGAAGAGACCCAGTACTTC. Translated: CASTPTTGGEETQYF.

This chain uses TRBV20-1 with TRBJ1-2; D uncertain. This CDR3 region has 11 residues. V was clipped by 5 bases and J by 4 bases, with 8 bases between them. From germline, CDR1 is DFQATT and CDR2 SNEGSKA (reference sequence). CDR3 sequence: CSAYYPYGYTF. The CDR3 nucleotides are TGCAGTGCTTACTACCCCTATGGCTACACCTTC.

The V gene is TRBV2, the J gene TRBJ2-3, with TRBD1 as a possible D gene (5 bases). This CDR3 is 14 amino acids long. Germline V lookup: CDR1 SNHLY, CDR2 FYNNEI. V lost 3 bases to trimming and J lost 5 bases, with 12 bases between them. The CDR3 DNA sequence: TGTGCCAGCAGTGATCGCTCCAGGGAAGATACGCAGTATTTT. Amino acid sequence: CASSDRSREDTQYF.